These T cell receptor beta chains were read from a single sample in a study of blood T cell repertoires in COVID-19. Profiling relied on immunoSEQ multiplex PCR, and the TCRdb table lists in-frame clones only, not all of them. Here the sample spans 6,000 to 7,000 clones, more than 80% being singletons. What was sequenced was peripheral blood. The receptor source for this set is a human donor with active COVID-19. The donor label of this sample is uncertain. CDR3s include the opening cysteine and the closing phenylalanine or tryptophan. Fields, in order: CDR3 protein, CDR3 DNA, CDR3 length, clone size, J gene, D gene, V gene. The D gene is left open where the match is weak. Expanded clones are given a class, and other clones once, few, many or no size at all.

cdr3_aa: CSVLQENYEQYF
cdr3_nt: TGCAGCGTTCTACAGGAAAACTACGAGCAGTACTTC
cdr3_length: 12
clone_size: few
j_call: TRBJ2-7
d_call: -
v_call: TRBV29-1

cdr3_aa: CASSMGHSYNEQFF
cdr3_nt: TGTGCCAGTAGTATGGGACATTCCTACAATGAGCAGTTCTTC
cdr3_length: 14
clone_size: -
j_call: TRBJ2-1
d_call: -
v_call: TRBV19

cdr3_aa: CASLAQQGLNEKLFF
cdr3_nt: TGTGCCAGTCTCGCCCAACAGGGGCTTAATGAAAAACTGTTTTTT
cdr3_length: 15
clone_size: -
j_call: TRBJ1-4
d_call: TRBD1
v_call: TRBV19

cdr3_aa: CASSVSPSHQETQYF
cdr3_nt: TGTGCCAGCAGCGTATCTCCGTCCCACCAAGAGACCCAGTACTTC
cdr3_length: 15
clone_size: -
j_call: TRBJ2-5
d_call: -
v_call: TRBV9

cdr3_aa: CASSQLNTEAFF
cdr3_nt: TGCGCCAGCAGTCAATTGAACACTGAAGCTTTCTTT
cdr3_length: 12
clone_size: -
j_call: TRBJ1-1
d_call: -
v_call: TRBV10-2

cdr3_aa: CASSRTSGSYEQYF
cdr3_nt: TGTGCCAGCAGTAGGACTAGCGGGAGTTACGAGCAGTACTTC
cdr3_length: 14
clone_size: -
j_call: TRBJ2-7
d_call: TRBD2
v_call: TRBV6-6

cdr3_aa: CASSYTGGRTEAFF
cdr3_nt: TGTGCCAGCAGTTACACAGGGGGTCGTACTGAAGCTTTCTTT
cdr3_length: 14
clone_size: -
j_call: TRBJ1-1
d_call: TRBD1
v_call: TRBV6-2/TRBV6-3

cdr3_aa: CASSVGLAGGNPYQETQYF
cdr3_nt: TGTGCCAGCAGCGTAGGACTAGCGGGAGGGAACCCGTACCAAGAGACCCAGTACTTC
cdr3_length: 19
clone_size: -
j_call: TRBJ2-5
d_call: TRBD2
v_call: TRBV9

cdr3_aa: CSVVSGGAKGYEQYF
cdr3_nt: TGCAGCGTTGTTAGCGGGGGGGCAAAGGGTTACGAGCAGTACTTC
cdr3_length: 15
clone_size: -
j_call: TRBJ2-7
d_call: TRBD2
v_call: TRBV29-1

cdr3_aa: CATSDRREPAETQYF
cdr3_nt: TGTGCCACCAGTGATAGGCGGGAACCCGCAGAGACCCAGTACTTC
cdr3_length: 15
clone_size: once
j_call: TRBJ2-5
d_call: -
v_call: TRBV24-1

cdr3_aa: CASSYSWGTGGTEAFF
cdr3_nt: TGTGCCAGCAGTTACTCTTGGGGGACAGGGGGCACTGAAGCTTTCTTT
cdr3_length: 16
clone_size: -
j_call: TRBJ1-1
d_call: TRBD1
v_call: TRBV6-5

cdr3_aa: CASSLDRSNTGELFF
cdr3_nt: TGTGCCAGCAGCCTCGACAGGTCGAACACCGGGGAGCTGTTTTTT
cdr3_length: 15
clone_size: -
j_call: TRBJ2-2
d_call: -
v_call: TRBV7-7

cdr3_aa: CASPKKPDIRQVQGRMKGF
cdr3_nt: TGTGCCAGCCCCAAGAAGCCCGACATCCGACAGGTTCAAGGGCGTATGAAGGGATTT
cdr3_length: 19
clone_size: -
j_call: TRBJ1-4
d_call: -
v_call: TRBV3-1/TRBV3-2

cdr3_aa: CASGNSRGNQPQHF
cdr3_nt: TGTGCCAGCGGAAATAGCAGGGGCAATCAGCCCCAGCATTTT
cdr3_length: 14
clone_size: once
j_call: TRBJ1-5
d_call: -
v_call: TRBV28

cdr3_aa: CASTQGTSYEQYF
cdr3_nt: TGTGCCAGCACACAAGGGACATCTTACGAGCAGTACTTC
cdr3_length: 13
clone_size: -
j_call: TRBJ2-7
d_call: -
v_call: TRBV6-5

cdr3_aa: CASSQDPGQVHVLHF
cdr3_nt: TGTGCCAGCAGCCAAGATCCCGGACAGGTACATGTCCTCCACTTT
cdr3_length: 15
clone_size: few
j_call: TRBJ1-6
d_call: TRBD1
v_call: TRBV3-1/TRBV3-2

cdr3_aa: CASSLQGAPDQPQHF
cdr3_nt: TGTGCCAGCAGTCTCCAGGGGGCCCCGGATCAGCCCCAGCATTTT
cdr3_length: 15
clone_size: -
j_call: TRBJ1-5
d_call: TRBD1
v_call: TRBV6-6

cdr3_aa: CASRQYNSPLHF
cdr3_nt: TGTGCCAGCAGGCAGTATAATTCACCCCTCCACTTT
cdr3_length: 12
clone_size: -
j_call: TRBJ1-6
d_call: -
v_call: TRBV2

cdr3_aa: CASSQGLAAKGNEQFF
cdr3_nt: TGTGCCAGTAGTCAGGGACTAGCGGCGAAGGGGAATGAGCAGTTCTTC
cdr3_length: 16
clone_size: few
j_call: TRBJ2-1
d_call: TRBD2
v_call: TRBV6-6

cdr3_aa: CASSLATRGEAFF
cdr3_nt: TGTGCCAGCAGCTTGGCAACCCGGGGTGAAGCTTTCTTT
cdr3_length: 13
clone_size: -
j_call: TRBJ1-1
d_call: -
v_call: TRBV5-5

cdr3_aa: CASSLARQATDTQYF
cdr3_nt: TGTGCCAGCAGCTTAGCGCGTCAGGCCACAGATACGCAGTATTTT
cdr3_length: 15
clone_size: -
j_call: TRBJ2-3
d_call: -
v_call: TRBV7-9

cdr3_aa: CASSPEGNTDTQYF
cdr3_nt: TGTGCCAGCTCACCGGAGGGAAACACAGATACGCAGTATTTT
cdr3_length: 14
clone_size: -
j_call: TRBJ2-3
d_call: -
v_call: TRBV18

cdr3_aa: CASSLGQSPLHF
cdr3_nt: TGTGCCAGCAGCTTAGGTCAATCACCCCTCCACTTT
cdr3_length: 12
clone_size: -
j_call: TRBJ1-6
d_call: -
v_call: TRBV13

cdr3_aa: CASSQEENGGLSYEQYF
cdr3_nt: TGCGCCAGCAGCCAAGAGGAAAACGGGGGACTTTCTTACGAGCAGTACTTC
cdr3_length: 17
clone_size: -
j_call: TRBJ2-7
d_call: -
v_call: TRBV4-1

cdr3_aa: CASSRRVGYEQYF
cdr3_nt: TGCGCCAGCAGCAGGCGGGTTGGCTACGAGCAGTACTTC
cdr3_length: 13
clone_size: -
j_call: TRBJ2-7
d_call: -
v_call: TRBV4-1

cdr3_aa: CASSFRQGGTDTQYF
cdr3_nt: TGCGCCAGCAGCTTTCGACAGGGGGGCACAGATACGCAGTATTTT
cdr3_length: 15
clone_size: -
j_call: TRBJ2-3
d_call: TRBD1
v_call: TRBV5-1

cdr3_aa: CASSPHRFPSGNTGELFF
cdr3_nt: TGCGCCAGCAGCCCCCATAGGTTCCCTAGCGGGAACACCGGGGAGCTGTTTTTT
cdr3_length: 18
clone_size: -
j_call: TRBJ2-2
d_call: TRBD2
v_call: TRBV4-1

cdr3_aa: CASSGPSGRGPNEQFF
cdr3_nt: TGTGCCAGCAGCGGACCGAGCGGGAGGGGACCCAATGAGCAGTTCTTC
cdr3_length: 16
clone_size: few
j_call: TRBJ2-1
d_call: TRBD2
v_call: TRBV5-4

cdr3_aa: CASSGAGRYYNSPLHF
cdr3_nt: TGTGCCAGCAGTGGCGCGGGTCGTTACTATAATTCACCCCTCCACTTT
cdr3_length: 16
clone_size: -
j_call: TRBJ1-6
d_call: -
v_call: TRBV27

cdr3_aa: CATSETGLGEQYF
cdr3_nt: TGTGCCACCAGTGAAACAGGGTTAGGAGAGCAGTACTTC
cdr3_length: 13
clone_size: -
j_call: TRBJ2-7
d_call: -
v_call: TRBV24-1

cdr3_aa: CASSHSRRGGGDTQYF
cdr3_nt: TGTGCCAGCAGCCATTCCCGGCGCGGGGGGGGAGATACGCAGTATTTT
cdr3_length: 16
clone_size: -
j_call: TRBJ2-3
d_call: TRBD2
v_call: TRBV3-1/TRBV3-2

cdr3_aa: CASSLGLEWLAGVGEQFF
cdr3_nt: TGTGCCAGCAGCTTAGGGCTGGAGTGGCTAGCGGGAGTCGGTGAGCAGTTCTTC
cdr3_length: 18
clone_size: -
j_call: TRBJ2-1
d_call: TRBD2
v_call: TRBV7-9

cdr3_aa: CASGPHFAGGITDTQYF
cdr3_nt: TGTGCTAGTGGTCCCCATTTTGCGGGGGGCATCACAGATACGCAGTATTTT
cdr3_length: 17
clone_size: -
j_call: TRBJ2-3
d_call: TRBD2
v_call: TRBV12-5

cdr3_aa: CASSFRGETQYF
cdr3_nt: TGTGCCAGCAGTTTCAGGGGAGAGACCCAGTACTTC
cdr3_length: 12
clone_size: -
j_call: TRBJ2-5
d_call: -
v_call: TRBV6-5

cdr3_aa: CASIQTGGSADTQYF
cdr3_nt: TGTGCCAGCATCCAGACAGGGGGCTCGGCAGATACGCAGTATTTT
cdr3_length: 15
clone_size: -
j_call: TRBJ2-3
d_call: TRBD1
v_call: TRBV3-1/TRBV3-2

cdr3_aa: CASSVDSLETQYF
cdr3_nt: TGCGCCAGCAGTGTGGACTCTCTAGAGACCCAGTACTTC
cdr3_length: 13
clone_size: -
j_call: TRBJ2-5
d_call: -
v_call: TRBV10-1

cdr3_aa: CASTQGQGSSYEQYF
cdr3_nt: TGTGCCAGCACCCAGGGGCAGGGGAGCTCCTACGAGCAGTACTTC
cdr3_length: 15
clone_size: -
j_call: TRBJ2-7
d_call: -
v_call: TRBV6-5

cdr3_aa: CASSESGPGLVGQYF
cdr3_nt: TGCGCCAGCAGTGAGTCTGGTCCAGGTTTGGTAGGGCAGTACTTC
cdr3_length: 15
clone_size: -
j_call: TRBJ2-7
d_call: -
v_call: TRBV10-1

cdr3_aa: CASSQAGAWDRSDTGELFF
cdr3_nt: TGTGCCAGCAGCCAAGCAGGGGCTTGGGACAGATCGGACACCGGGGAGCTGTTTTTT
cdr3_length: 19
clone_size: -
j_call: TRBJ2-2
d_call: TRBD1
v_call: TRBV14

cdr3_aa: CATQGQETQYF
cdr3_nt: TGTGCCACCCAGGGGCAAGAGACCCAGTACTTC
cdr3_length: 11
clone_size: once
j_call: TRBJ2-5
d_call: -
v_call: TRBV28

cdr3_aa: CASSFGTRGTQYF
cdr3_nt: TGTGCCAGCAGTTTTGGGACTAGGGGGACCCAGTACTTC
cdr3_length: 13
clone_size: -
j_call: TRBJ2-5
d_call: TRBD2
v_call: TRBV28

cdr3_aa: CAWSGQGSNTEAFF
cdr3_nt: TGTGCCTGGAGTGGACAGGGCTCGAACACTGAAGCTTTCTTT
cdr3_length: 14
clone_size: -
j_call: TRBJ1-1
d_call: TRBD1
v_call: TRBV30

cdr3_aa: CASSILAGGTDTQYF
cdr3_nt: TGTGCCAGTAGTATCCTAGCGGGGGGGACAGATACGCAGTATTTT
cdr3_length: 15
clone_size: -
j_call: TRBJ2-3
d_call: TRBD2
v_call: TRBV19

cdr3_aa: CASSLGPGEVSPLHF
cdr3_nt: TGCGCCAGCAGCTTGGGGCCGGGGGAGGTTTCACCCCTCCACTTT
cdr3_length: 15
clone_size: -
j_call: TRBJ1-6
d_call: -
v_call: TRBV5-1

cdr3_aa: CASSQGPGLAVYNEQFF
cdr3_nt: TGTGCCAGCAGCCAAGGGCCGGGACTAGCGGTTTACAATGAGCAGTTCTTC
cdr3_length: 17
clone_size: -
j_call: TRBJ2-1
d_call: TRBD2
v_call: TRBV3-1/TRBV3-2

cdr3_aa: CASSRTSSTDTQYF
cdr3_nt: TGTGCCAGCAGTCGGACTAGCTCCACAGATACGCAGTATTTT
cdr3_length: 14
clone_size: -
j_call: TRBJ2-3
d_call: TRBD2
v_call: TRBV6-2/TRBV6-3

cdr3_aa: CASRPGHNPEAFF
cdr3_nt: TGTGCCAGCAGACCGGGACATAACCCTGAAGCTTTCTTT
cdr3_length: 13
clone_size: few
j_call: TRBJ1-1
d_call: -
v_call: TRBV6-6

cdr3_aa: CASSEPQGPNEKLFF
cdr3_nt: TGTGCCAGCAGCGAACCACAGGGACCTAATGAAAAACTGTTTTTT
cdr3_length: 15
clone_size: medium-sized
j_call: TRBJ1-4
d_call: -
v_call: TRBV7-9